This passage covers 21 T cell receptor beta chains from one sample sequenced in a study of graft-versus-host responses after intestinal transplantation. The table came from immunoSEQ multiplex PCR; TCRdb's copy has only in-frame clones and leaves some out. Of approximately 130,000 clones in the sample, around nine tenths were seen once. No antigen has been assigned to these receptors. This sample comprised unstimulated CD4+ T cells sorted from spleen or lymph node cells, obtained before intestinal transplant. Source of these receptors: a human donor who received an intestinal transplant.

The gene calls are TRBV27 and TRBJ2-7; D is undetermined. There are 15 residues in the CDR3. Trimming pared 1 base from V and 6 bases from J, leaving 16 bases between. The germline V gene has CDR1 MNHEY and CDR2 SMNVEV (reference sequence). CDR3 amino acids: CASSLLSRTPSEQYF. The DNA of the CDR3 is TGTGCCAGCAGTTTATTATCCAGAACTCCGTCCGAGCAGTACTTC.

The J gene is TRBJ2-2, the V gene TRBV2; D unclear. The length of the CDR3 is 12 residues. V dropped 2 bases and J dropped 6 bases, with 4 bases sitting between them. CDR1 and CDR2 (germline): SNHLY, FYNNEI. The CDR3 reads CASSEMAGELFF. CDR3 nucleotides: TGTGCCAGCAGTGAAATGGCCGGGGAGCTGTTTTTT.

This chain links TRBV5-1 with TRBJ2-5; D tentatively reads TRBD1 or TRBD2 (5 bases each). This CDR3 spans 14 amino acids. Trimming removed 4 bases at V and 6 bases at J, with 16 bases between. Looked up from germline, CDR1 is SGHRS and CDR2 is YFSETQ. CDR3 sequence (DNA): TGCGCCAGCAGCCTGGGGGACCTATCACAGACCCAGTACTTC. Residues: CASSLGDLSQTQYF.

This clone was seen a single time. The rearrangement links TRBV7-9 to TRBJ1-2; 8 nucleotides agree with TRBD1. The junction had 10 bases not matched to a gene; V was cut back by 3 bases and J by 7 bases. Germline V lookup: CDR1 SEHNR, CDR2 FQNEAQ (reference sequence). The CDR3 runs to 15 residues. For the CDR3, the DNA is TGTGCCAGCAGCTTTATTACCGGGACAGGAGGTGGCTACACCTTC. Protein product: CASSFITGTGGGYTF.

The chain combines TRBV5-1 with TRBJ2-2, with D possibly being TRBD2 (5 bases). The V gene lost 0 bases and the J gene lost 1 base, with 16 bases spanning the gap. This CDR3 has 18 amino acids. Germline V gene sequence: CDR1 SGHRS, CDR2 YFSETQ. CDR3 protein: CASSLGAVGLKNTGELFF. In DNA, the CDR3 is TGCGCCAGCAGCTTGGGAGCGGTGGGTCTAAAGAACACCGGGGAGCTGTTTTTT.

The chain carries TRBV7-9 and TRBJ2-7; D might be TRBD1 (6 bases). The CDR3 sequence is 13 residues long. Trimming removed 8 bases at V and 0 bases at J, with 11 bases between. Germline CDR1 reads SEHNR; CDR2 reads FQNEAQ (reference sequence). The CDR3 protein is CASGRGGSYEQYF. The DNA of the CDR3 is TGTGCCAGCGGCCGAGGGGGCTCCTACGAGCAGTACTTC.

This chain uses TRBV18 with TRBJ1-6; possibly TRBD1 for D (5 bases). Trimming took 3 bases from V and 11 from J, leaving 11 bases between them. Germline V gene sequence: CDR1 KGHSH, CDR2 LQKENI. The CDR3 spans 13 residues. This CDR3 reads CASSPPGGAPLHF. In DNA, the CDR3 is TGTGCCAGCTCACCCCCCGGGGGAGCACCCCTCCACTTT. Combining the CDR3 with reference TRBV18 and TRBJ1-6 gives the whole variable domain NAGVMQNPRHLVRRRGQEARLRCSPMKGHSHVYWYRQLPEEGLKFMVYLQKENIIDESGMPKERFSAEFPKEGPSILRIQQVVRGDSAAYFCASSPPGGAPLHFGNGTRLTVT.

The V gene is TRBV5-1, the J gene TRBJ1-2; D might be TRBD1 (6 bases). Looked up from germline, CDR1 is SGHRS and CDR2 is YFSETQ. This CDR3 contains 15 residues. The V end lost 1 base, the J end lost 2 bases, and 12 bases lay between the germline ends. The CDR3 sequence: CASSLRWDNNYGYTF. DNA for the CDR3: TGCGCCAGCAGCTTGAGGTGGGACAACAACTATGGCTACACCTTC.

The DNA of the CDR3 is TGTGCCAGCACTGAGGGGGGACCCGACAATGAGCAGTTCTTC. Its protein product is CASTEGGPDNEQFF. The J gene is TRBJ2-1, the V gene TRBV6-1; the D call may be TRBD1 or TRBD2 (6 bases each). Germline V gives CDR1 MNHNS, CDR2 SASEGT. This CDR3 has 14 amino acids. Trimming cost V 7 bases and J 5 bases, with 15 bases left between them.

The rearrangement joins TRBV27 to TRBJ2-7; D tentatively reads TRBD1 or TRBD2 (6 bases each). This CDR3 spans 14 amino acids. V gave up 3 bases and J gave up 3 bases, with 12 bases separating them. Germline values: CDR1 MNHEY, CDR2 SMNVEV (reference sequence). The CDR3 sequence: CASSLGGRIYEQYF. CDR3 nucleotide sequence: TGTGCCAGCAGTTTGGGGGGCAGGATCTACGAGCAGTACTTC.

The V gene is TRBV6-1, the J gene TRBJ2-2; no firm D call. The V gene's germline CDR1 is MNHNS and CDR2 SASEGT. This CDR3 has 14 residues. Trimming left V 6 bases short and J 5 bases short, with 13 bases between. The CDR3: CASREPGSTGELFF. The DNA of the CDR3 is TGTGCCAGCAGGGAACCAGGCTCTACCGGGGAGCTGTTTTTT.

CDR3 amino acids: CASSSGPYGYTF. DNA for the CDR3: TGTGCCAGCAGCTCCGGACCCTATGGCTACACCTTC. V gene TRBV11-2 combines with J gene TRBJ1-2; D gene uncertain. Looked up from germline, CDR1 is SGHAT and CDR2 is FQNNGV. V gave up 4 bases and J gave up 4 bases, with 7 bases separating them. CDR3 length: 12 amino acids.

This clone was found once. The chain couples TRBV5-1 to TRBJ2-5; D gene ambiguous. Germline V gives CDR1 SGHRS, CDR2 YFSETQ. The CDR3 is 13 amino acids. V was clipped by 1 base and J by 4 bases, with 8 bases between them. The CDR3 nucleotides read TGCGCCAGCAGCTTGACCCACATAGAGACCCAGTACTTC. Translated: CASSLTHIETQYF.

The V gene is TRBV5-4, the J gene TRBJ2-5; 13 bases are a match to TRBD2. Germline V gives CDR1 SGHNT, CDR2 YYREEE (reference sequence). This CDR3 is 15 amino acids long. With 4 bases clipped from V and 4 bases from J, the junction kept 4 bases outside the gene matches. The CDR3 nucleotides read TGTGCCAGCAGCACTAGCGGGGGGGCGGGAGAGACCCAGTACTTC. Its translation: CASSTSGGAGETQYF.

The chain combines TRBV9 with TRBJ2-5; tentative D call: TRBD1 (5 bases). The DNA end is more similar to TRBJ2-7, so the J call may be wrong. Germline V gene sequence: CDR1 SGDLS, CDR2 YYNGEE. The CDR3 runs to 15 residues. CDR3 DNA: TGTGCCAGCAGCGCCTCCTGGGGCAGCACCTACGAGCAGTACTTC. Its translation: CASSASWGSTYEQYF.

The chain is built from TRBV5-1 and TRBJ2-7; 9 nucleotides line up with TRBD1. Looked up from germline, CDR1 is SGHRS and CDR2 is YFSETQ. The junction had 7 bases not matched to a gene; V was cut back by 4 bases and J by 5 bases. The CDR3 length is 14 residues. CDR3 sequence (DNA): TGCGCCAGCAGCGTCCGGGACAGGGACCACGAGCAGTACTTC. It yields the protein CASSVRDRDHEQYF.

The chain has TRBV5-1 and TRBJ2-5; D ambiguous. Germline CDR1 is SGHRS and CDR2 is YFSETQ. V lost 1 base and J lost 3, with 7 bases in between. This CDR3 comprises 13 residues. The CDR3 loop is CASSLMMKETQYF. As DNA, the CDR3 is TGCGCCAGCAGCTTGATGATGAAAGAGACCCAGTACTTC.

The gene calls are TRBV6-1 and TRBJ2-7; D uncertain. This CDR3 is built from 13 residues. Germline CDR1 and CDR2: MNHNS and SASEGT. Trimming removed 5 bases at V and 0 bases at J, with 8 bases between. The CDR3 reads CASSPASSYEQYF. Here the CDR3 DNA reads TGTGCCAGCAGTCCCGCGAGCTCCTACGAGCAGTACTTC.

This clone was seen just once. The rearrangement joins TRBV5-1 to TRBJ2-5, with D uncertain. The CDR3 has 10 residues. From germline, CDR1 is SGHRS and CDR2 YFSETQ. Trimming took 2 bases from V and 4 from J, leaving 0 bases between them. The CDR3 DNA reads as TGCGCCAGCAGCTTAGAGACCCAGTACTTC. Translated, it gives CASSLETQYF.

The chain is built from TRBV18 and TRBJ2-7, with TRBD1 identical over 9 bases. Germline CDR1 reads KGHSH; CDR2 reads LQKENI. V was clipped by 3 bases and J by 2 bases; unmatched bases: 5. The CDR3 consists of 15 residues. CDR3 in DNA: TGTGCCAGCTCACCGGGGACAGGGATCACCTACGAGCAGTACTTC. This codes for CASSPGTGITYEQYF.

The chain has TRBV18 and TRBJ1-2, with 7 bases aligning to TRBD1. This CDR3 spans 15 amino acids. V lost 0 bases, J lost 7 bases, and 8 bases stayed unmatched. CDR1 is KGHSH, CDR2 LQKENI, per germline. The DNA of the CDR3 is TGTGCCAGCTCACCACCGGGACAGCCCCCTTCTGGCTACACCTTC. This sequence encodes CASSPPGQPPSGYTF.